This T cell receptor beta chain was recorded in a study of T cells in Graves' hyperthyroidism and ophthalmopathy. General study findings and limits: In validation, the model predicted ophthalmopathy. These predictions came a median about 6.5 months before onset.

Amplification of TCR beta CDR3 regions used RNA as the template. The study used the HTBI primer set for a first-round RT-PCR of the TCR CDR3. TCRdb used MiXCR to reprocess the multiplex PCR reads, holding one entry per CDR3 protein. The data show under 450,000 distinct CDR3 sequences, approximately 14% seen once. This clonotype was observed many times. Its antigen is unknown. The CDR3 is made up of 20 amino acids. Trimming cost V 4 bases and J 0 bases; bases outside gene matches: 12. Germline CDR1 reads SEHNR; CDR2 reads FQNEAQ (reference sequence). This TCR was sampled from a woman younger than 30 with Graves' hyperthyroidism. The chain carries TRBV7-9 and TRBJ2-1; TRBD2 matches 13 bases. The sequenced sample consisted of blood. The CDR3 DNA reads TGTGCCAGCAGCTCACCGGGACTAGCGGGGTTGCTGAGCTCCTACAATGAGCAGTTCTTC. Its translation: CASSSPGLAGLLSSYNEQFF.